This TCR beta chain was sequenced in a study of shared clonotypes between healthy human individuals. Assay: immunoSEQ multiplex PCR; the TCRdb copy retains only in-frame clones and omits some. The sample lists about 680,000 clones; more than 70% were seen once. CDR1 is SNHLY and CDR2 is FYNNEI in the germline V gene. The V and J ends lost 4 bases and 2 bases, in that order; junction bases with no gene match: 6. The CDR3 sequence is 15 residues long. The clonotype originates from a woman aged 30 to 39 in good health. This chain uses TRBV2 with TRBJ2-7; 9 bases match TRBD1. Sequenced: memory CD4+ T cells sorted from blood. Subset described: CD45RA-negative fraction. The CDR3 coding sequence is TGTGCCAGCAGTGGACTACAGGGGGCTACCTACGAGCAGTACTTC. Protein product: CASSGLQGATYEQYF.